The entry below describes one T cell receptor (beta chain). The antigen remains unidentified. Only in-frame clones appear in the TCRdb table, and some are missing; sequencing was by immunoSEQ multiplex PCR. The data show over a million clones, with 95% to 99% seen just once and less than 0.55% held by the top ten. The entry originates in a study of shared clonotypes between healthy human individuals. Overall study: Used for every donor were three CD4 naive, three CD4 memory, two CD8 naive and one CD8 memory plate. Study conclusions and caveats: A limitation of the genetic and exposure-history diversity represented arose from few donors. The four-donor shared clonotypes exceeded non-shared clonotypes in generation probability, with non-shared ones scoring lower.

V lost 7 bases to trimming and J lost 3 bases; unmatched junction nucleotides: 7. Germline assignment: CDR1 SQVTM and CDR2 ANQGSEA. The CDR3 runs 13 residues. This rearrangement joins TRBV29-1 to TRBJ2-7; 9 bases align to TRBD1. The receptor was derived from a man younger than 45 in good health. Sequenced: naive CD4+ T cells sorted from blood. Subset denoted: CD45RA+ positively selected. The CDR3 DNA sequence: TGCAGCGATAGACAGGGGGGCCTCTACGAGCAGTACTTC. Translated: CSDRQGGLYEQYF.